One T cell receptor (beta chain) is described in this entry. In the naive CD8 group, cells lacked CD45RO and were positively selected for CCR7, so terminally differentiated effector memory CD45RA+ cells were left out. Healthy HIV-negative adults without recent acute infections or vaccinations served as donors. Assay: immunoSEQ multiplex PCR; the TCRdb copy retains only in-frame clones and omits some. The repertoire holds 2 million or so clones, with just under 95% as singletons. This sample was included in a study of shared clonotypes between healthy human individuals. V lost 5 bases to trimming and J lost 3 bases; unmatched junction nucleotides: 4. The CDR3 is 14 amino acids. In germline, CDR1 is MDHEN, CDR2 SYDVKM.

This sequence was found in a man aged 18-30 years in good health. Sequencing was done on a sample of naive CD8+ T cells sorted from blood. This chain joins TRBV28 and TRBJ1-2; 9 bases align to TRBD1. CDR3 loop: CASSMTGGDYGYTF. The DNA of the CDR3 is TGTGCCAGCAGTATGACAGGGGGTGACTATGGCTACACCTTC.